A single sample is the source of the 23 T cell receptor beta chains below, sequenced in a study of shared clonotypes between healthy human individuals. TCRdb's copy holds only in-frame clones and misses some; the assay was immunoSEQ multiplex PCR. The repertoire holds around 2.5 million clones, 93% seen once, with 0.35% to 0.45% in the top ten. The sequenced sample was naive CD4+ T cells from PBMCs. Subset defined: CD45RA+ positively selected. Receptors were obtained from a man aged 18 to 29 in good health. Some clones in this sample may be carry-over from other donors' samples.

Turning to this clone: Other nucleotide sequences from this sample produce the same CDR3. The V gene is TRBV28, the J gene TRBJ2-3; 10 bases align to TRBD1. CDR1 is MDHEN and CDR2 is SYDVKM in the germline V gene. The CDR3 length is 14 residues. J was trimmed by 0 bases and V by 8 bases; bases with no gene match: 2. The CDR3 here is CASRTGGSTDTQYF. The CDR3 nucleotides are TGTGCCAGCCGGACAGGGGGTAGCACAGATACGCAGTATTTT.

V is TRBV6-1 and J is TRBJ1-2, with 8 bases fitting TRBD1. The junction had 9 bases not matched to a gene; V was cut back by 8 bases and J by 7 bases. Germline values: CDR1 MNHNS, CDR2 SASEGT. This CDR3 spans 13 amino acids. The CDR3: CASGLSDRGGYTF. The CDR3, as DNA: TGTGCCAGCGGCTTATCAGACAGGGGTGGCTACACCTTC.

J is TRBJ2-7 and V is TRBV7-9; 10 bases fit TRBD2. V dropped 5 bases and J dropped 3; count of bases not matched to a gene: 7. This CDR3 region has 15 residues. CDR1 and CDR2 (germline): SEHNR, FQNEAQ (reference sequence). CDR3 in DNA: TGTGCCAGCAGCGGCGGACTAGCGGAACTCTACGAGCAGTACTTC. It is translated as CASSGGLAELYEQYF.

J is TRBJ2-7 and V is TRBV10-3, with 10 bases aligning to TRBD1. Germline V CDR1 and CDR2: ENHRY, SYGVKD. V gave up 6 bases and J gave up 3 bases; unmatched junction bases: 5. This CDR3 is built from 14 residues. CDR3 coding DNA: TGTGCCATCAGCGGGACAGGGGATTACTACGAGCAGTACTTC. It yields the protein CAISGTGDYYEQYF.

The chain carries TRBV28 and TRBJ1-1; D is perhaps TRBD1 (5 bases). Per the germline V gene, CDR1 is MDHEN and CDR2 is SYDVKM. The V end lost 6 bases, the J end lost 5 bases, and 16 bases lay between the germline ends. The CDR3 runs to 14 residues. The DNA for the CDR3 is TGTGCCAGCAGGGCTACTGATCGACAGACTGAAGCTTTCTTT. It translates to CASRATDRQTEAFF. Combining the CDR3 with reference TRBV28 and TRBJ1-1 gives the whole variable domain DVKVTQSSRYLVKRTGEKVFLECVQDMDHENMFWYRQDPGLGLRLIYFSYDVKMKEKGDIPEGYSVSREKKERFSLILESASTNQTSMYLCASRATDRQTEAFFGQGTRLTVV.

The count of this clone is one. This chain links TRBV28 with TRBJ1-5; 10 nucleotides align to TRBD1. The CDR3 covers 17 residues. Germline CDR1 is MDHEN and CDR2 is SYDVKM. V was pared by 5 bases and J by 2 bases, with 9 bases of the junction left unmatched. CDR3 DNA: TGTGCCAGCAGTCCCCGGACAGGGGGTAAGGGCAATCAGCCCCAGCATTTT. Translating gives CASSPRTGGKGNQPQHF.

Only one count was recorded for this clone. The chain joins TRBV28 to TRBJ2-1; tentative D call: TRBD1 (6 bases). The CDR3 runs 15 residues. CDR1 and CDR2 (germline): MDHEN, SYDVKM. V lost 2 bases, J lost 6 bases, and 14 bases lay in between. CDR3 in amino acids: CASSLGGVTSNEQFF. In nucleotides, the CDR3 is TGTGCCAGCAGTTTAGGGGGCGTAACGTCCAATGAGCAGTTCTTC.

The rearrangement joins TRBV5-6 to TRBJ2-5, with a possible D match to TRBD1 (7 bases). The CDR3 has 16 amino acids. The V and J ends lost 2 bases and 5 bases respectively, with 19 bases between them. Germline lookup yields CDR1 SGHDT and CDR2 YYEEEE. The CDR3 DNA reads TGTGCCAGCAGCTTTTCGACAGGGAGGATGTTCGAGACCCAGTACTTC. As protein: CASSFSTGRMFETQYF.

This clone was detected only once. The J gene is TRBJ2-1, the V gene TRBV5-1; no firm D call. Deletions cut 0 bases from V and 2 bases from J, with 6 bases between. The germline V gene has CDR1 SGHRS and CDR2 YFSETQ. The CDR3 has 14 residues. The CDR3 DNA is TGCGCCAGCAGCTTGGCAGACACCTACAATGAGCAGTTCTTC. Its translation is CASSLADTYNEQFF.

The CDR3 DNA sequence: TGTGCCACCAGCAGAGAATCTAGCGGCTCCTACGAGCAGTACTTC. This gives the protein CATSRESSGSYEQYF. The chain has TRBV15 and TRBJ2-7; the match to TRBD2 covers 7 bases. Germline values: CDR1 LNHNV, CDR2 YYDKDF (reference sequence). The CDR3 runs 15 residues. The V gene end was trimmed by 0 bases and the J gene end by 0 bases; junction bases not matched to a gene: 2.

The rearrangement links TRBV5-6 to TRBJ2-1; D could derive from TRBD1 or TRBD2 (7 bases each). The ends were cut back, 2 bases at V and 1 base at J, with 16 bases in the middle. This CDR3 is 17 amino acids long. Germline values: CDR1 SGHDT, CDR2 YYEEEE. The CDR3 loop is CASSFIPGGDSYNEQFF. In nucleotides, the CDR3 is TGTGCCAGCAGCTTCATCCCAGGGGGGGATTCCTACAATGAGCAGTTCTTC.

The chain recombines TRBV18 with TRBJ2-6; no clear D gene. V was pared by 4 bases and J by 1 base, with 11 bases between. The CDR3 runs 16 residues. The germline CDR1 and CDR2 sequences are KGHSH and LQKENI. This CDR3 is CASSRVSKSGANVLTF. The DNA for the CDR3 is TGTGCCAGCTCACGAGTCAGTAAATCTGGGGCCAACGTCCTGACTTTC. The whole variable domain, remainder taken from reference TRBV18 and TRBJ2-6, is NAGVMQNPRHLVRRRGQEARLRCSPMKGHSHVYWYRQLPEEGLKFMVYLQKENIIDESGMPKERFSAEFPKEGPSILRIQQVVRGDSAAYFCASSRVSKSGANVLTFGAGSRLTVL.

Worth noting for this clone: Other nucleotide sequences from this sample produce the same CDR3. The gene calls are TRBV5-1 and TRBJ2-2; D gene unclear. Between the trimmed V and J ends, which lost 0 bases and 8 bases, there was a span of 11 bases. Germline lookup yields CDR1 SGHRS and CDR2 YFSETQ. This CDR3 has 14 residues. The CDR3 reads CASSLDSPTGELFF. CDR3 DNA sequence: TGCGCCAGCAGCTTGGATTCTCCGACTGGGGAGCTGTTTTTT.

CDR3 DNA sequence: TGCGCCAGCAGCTTGGAAACTAGCGGGACTAATGAGCAGTTCTTC. This codes for CASSLETSGTNEQFF. The chain links TRBV5-1 to TRBJ2-1, with 10 positions matching TRBD2. Germline-derived CDR1 and CDR2 are SGHRS and YFSETQ. The CDR3 runs to 15 residues. The V gene end was trimmed by 0 bases and the J gene end by 7 bases; junction bases not matched to a gene: 4.

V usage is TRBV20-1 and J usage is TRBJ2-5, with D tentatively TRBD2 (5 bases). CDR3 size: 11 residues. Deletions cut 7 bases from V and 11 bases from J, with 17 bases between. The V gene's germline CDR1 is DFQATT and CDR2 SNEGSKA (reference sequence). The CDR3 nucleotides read TGCAGTGTCGAGGGTAGGGAAGAGCAGTACTTC. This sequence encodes CSVEGREEQYF.

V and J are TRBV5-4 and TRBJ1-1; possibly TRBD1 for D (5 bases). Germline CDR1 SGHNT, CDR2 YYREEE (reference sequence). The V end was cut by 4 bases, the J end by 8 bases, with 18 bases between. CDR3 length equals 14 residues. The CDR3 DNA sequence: TGTGCCAGCAGCACGCGGACGGACACCAACGAAGCTTTCTTT. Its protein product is CASSTRTDTNEAFF.

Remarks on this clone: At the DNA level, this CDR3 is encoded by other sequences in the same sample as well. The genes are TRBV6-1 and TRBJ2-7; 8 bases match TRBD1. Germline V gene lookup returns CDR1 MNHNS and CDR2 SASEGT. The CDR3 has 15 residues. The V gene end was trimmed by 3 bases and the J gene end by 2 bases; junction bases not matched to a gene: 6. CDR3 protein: CASSDPGTGAYEQYF. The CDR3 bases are TGTGCCAGCAGTGATCCCGGGACAGGAGCCTACGAGCAGTACTTC.

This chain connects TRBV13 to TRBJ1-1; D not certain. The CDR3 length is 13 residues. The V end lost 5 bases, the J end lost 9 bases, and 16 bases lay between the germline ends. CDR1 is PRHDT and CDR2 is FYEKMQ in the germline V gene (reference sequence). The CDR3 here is CASSPSRSTKAFF. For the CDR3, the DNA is TGTGCCAGCAGCCCCAGCAGGTCTACTAAAGCTTTCTTT.

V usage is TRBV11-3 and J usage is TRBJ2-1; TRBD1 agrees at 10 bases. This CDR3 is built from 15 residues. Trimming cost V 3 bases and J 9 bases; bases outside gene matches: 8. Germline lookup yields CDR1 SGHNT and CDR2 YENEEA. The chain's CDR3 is CASSLGRQGASEQFF. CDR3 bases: TGTGCCAGCAGCTTGGGTCGACAGGGGGCTAGTGAGCAGTTCTTC. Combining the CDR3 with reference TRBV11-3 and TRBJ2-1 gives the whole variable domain EAGVVQSPRYKIIEKKQPVAFWCNPISGHNTLYWYLQNLGQGPELLIRYENEEAVDDSQLPKDRFSAERLKGVDSTLKIQPAELGDSAVYLCASSLGRQGASEQFFGPGTRLTVL.

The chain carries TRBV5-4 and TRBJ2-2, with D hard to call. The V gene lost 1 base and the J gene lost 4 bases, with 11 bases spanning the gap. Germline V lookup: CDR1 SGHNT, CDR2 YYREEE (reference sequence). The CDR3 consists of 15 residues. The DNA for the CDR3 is TGTGCCAGCAGCTTGAAGGAGCGCGGCACCGGGGAGCTGTTTTTT. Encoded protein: CASSLKERGTGELFF.

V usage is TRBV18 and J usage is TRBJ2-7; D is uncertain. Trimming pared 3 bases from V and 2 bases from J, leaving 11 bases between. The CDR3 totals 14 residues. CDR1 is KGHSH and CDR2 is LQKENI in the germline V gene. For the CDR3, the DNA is TGTGCCAGCTCACCCGGAGCAGAGACCTACGAGCAGTACTTC. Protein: CASSPGAETYEQYF.

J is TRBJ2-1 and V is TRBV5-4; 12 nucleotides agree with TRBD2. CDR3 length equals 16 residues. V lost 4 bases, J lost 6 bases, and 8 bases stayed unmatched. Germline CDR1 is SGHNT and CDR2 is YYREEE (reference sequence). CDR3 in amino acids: CASSGGTSGFLNEQFF. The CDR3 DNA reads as TGTGCCAGCAGCGGTGGGACTAGCGGGTTTCTCAATGAGCAGTTCTTC.

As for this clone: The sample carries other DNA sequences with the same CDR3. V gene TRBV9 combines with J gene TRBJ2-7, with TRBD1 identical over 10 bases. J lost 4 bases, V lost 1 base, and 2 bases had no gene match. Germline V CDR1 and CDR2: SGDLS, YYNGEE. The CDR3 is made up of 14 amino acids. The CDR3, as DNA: TGTGCCAGCAGCGTATCGGGACAGGGGTACGAGCAGTACTTC. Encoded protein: CASSVSGQGYEQYF. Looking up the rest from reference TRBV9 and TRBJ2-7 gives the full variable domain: DSGVTQTPKHLITATGQRVTLRCSPRSGDLSVYWYQQSLDQGLQFLIQYYNGEERAKGNILERFSAQQFPDLHSELNLSSLELGDSALYFCASSVSGQGYEQYFGPGTRLTVT.